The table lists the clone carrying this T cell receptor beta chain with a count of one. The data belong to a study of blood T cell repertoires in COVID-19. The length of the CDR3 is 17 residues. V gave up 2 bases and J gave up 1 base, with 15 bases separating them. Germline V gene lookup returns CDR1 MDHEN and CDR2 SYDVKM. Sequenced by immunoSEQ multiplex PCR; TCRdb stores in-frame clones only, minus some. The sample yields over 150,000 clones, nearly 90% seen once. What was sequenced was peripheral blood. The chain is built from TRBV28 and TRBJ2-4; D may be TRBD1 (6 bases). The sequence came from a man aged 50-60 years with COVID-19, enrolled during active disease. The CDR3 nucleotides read TGTGCCAGCAGTTTAGCCGGCAGGGGTTCGGCCAAAAACATTCAGTACTTC. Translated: CASSLAGRGSAKNIQYF.